This passage covers 12 T cell receptor beta chains from one sample sequenced in a study of cytomegalovirus exposure and HLA in healthy donors (dated by TCRdb to about 2017). Libraries were made using the immunoSEQ multiplex PCR assay. A mixture of 60 forward primers for TCR Vbeta segments and 13 reverse primers for TCR Jbeta segments was used in the multiplex PCR. Drawn from immuneACCESS, this table holds only the in-frame rearrangements with V and J called that TCRdb kept. Clones are partly lost; checked studies trace under half to an unresolved V gene and leave the rest unexplained. This sample gives about 160,000 clones in total; 70% to 90% of them show up just once. The top ten clones comprise less than 2.5% of the sample. Sequenced input: PBMCs. The receptors stem from a man between 18 and 29 years old in good health and CMV-seropositive.

This clone appeared once. The CDR3 here is CASTPSGLAAGELFF. The DNA for the CDR3 is TGTGCCAGCACCCCCAGTGGACTAGCAGCCGGGGAGCTGTTTTTT. The rearrangement joins TRBV27 to TRBJ2-2, with TRBD2 matching over 8 bases. The CDR3 is made up of 15 amino acids. V shed 7 bases and J 6 bases; nucleotides not matched to a gene: 10. Germline V gene lookup returns CDR1 MNHEY and CDR2 SMNVEV (reference sequence).

The rearrangement links TRBV5-6 to TRBJ2-7, with TRBD1 as a possible D gene (5 bases). The germline V gene encodes CDR1 SGHDT and CDR2 YYEEEE. Between the trimmed V and J ends, which lost 2 bases and 4 bases, there was a span of 10 bases. CDR3 size: 13 residues. CDR3 in amino acids: CASSFAPGYEQYF. The DNA of the CDR3 is TGTGCCAGCAGCTTCGCCCCAGGGTACGAGCAGTACTTC.

The chain recombines TRBV6-5 with TRBJ1-5; 12 bases are a match to TRBD1. The CDR3 runs 16 residues. After removal of 2 bases from V and 5 bases from J, the junction contained 4 bases not matched to a gene. The germline gives CDR1 MNHEY, CDR2 SVGAGI. The DNA for the CDR3 is TGTGCCAGCAGTTACCCAGGGACAGGGGGCTATCAGCCCCAGCATTTT. It is translated as CASSYPGTGGYQPQHF.

The chain carries TRBV5-1 and TRBJ2-3; a weak D match, TRBD2 (6 bases). This CDR3 has 13 amino acids. The germline V gene encodes CDR1 SGHRS and CDR2 YFSETQ. V was clipped by 6 bases and J by 2 bases, with 10 bases between them. DNA for the CDR3: TGCGCCAGCACCGGGACTGCCACAGATACGCAGTATTTT. This sequence encodes CASTGTATDTQYF.

The chain combines TRBV4-3 with TRBJ1-1, with 10 bases identical to TRBD1. Unmatched junction bases numbered 1, after V lost 4 bases and J lost 8 bases. The CDR3 extends over 12 amino acids. The germline gives CDR1 LGHNA, CDR2 YSLEER. CDR3 residues: CASSPGQGEAFF. The CDR3, as DNA: TGCGCCAGCAGCCCGGGACAGGGGGAAGCTTTCTTT.

The chain couples TRBV27 to TRBJ2-7; 9 bases are a match to TRBD1. The J segment lost 3 bases and the V segment lost 0 bases, leaving 9 bases of the junction unmatched. This CDR3 is 17 amino acids long. The germline gives CDR1 MNHEY, CDR2 SMNVEV (reference sequence). CDR3 coding DNA: TGTGCCAGCAGTTTATCGAGGCCGGGACAGGGATTCTACGAGCAGTACTTC. It is translated as CASSLSRPGQGFYEQYF.

The chain recombines TRBV30 with TRBJ1-5, with unresolved D. Looked up from germline, CDR1 is GTSNPN and CDR2 is SVGIG (reference sequence). Trimming took off 1 base at V and 0 bases at J, with 4 bases between the two ends. CDR3 length: 13 amino acids. The CDR3 sequence: CAWSDGSNQPQHF. The DNA for the CDR3 is TGTGCCTGGAGTGACGGTAGCAATCAGCCCCAGCATTTT.

V is TRBV5-4 and J is TRBJ1-1, with D hard to call. Trimming left V 0 bases short and J 5 bases short, with 11 bases between. The CDR3 loop spans 14 amino acids. CDR1 is SGHNT, CDR2 YYREEE, per germline (reference sequence). CDR3 amino acids: CASSLVASFTEAFF. CDR3 DNA sequence: TGTGCCAGCAGCTTGGTGGCATCATTTACTGAAGCTTTCTTT.

The chain has TRBV25-1 and TRBJ1-4, with D tentatively TRBD1 (6 bases). Deletions cut 2 bases from V and 4 bases from J, with 17 bases between. The germline gives CDR1 MGHDK, CDR2 SYGVNS. The CDR3 spans 17 residues. The CDR3 DNA is TGTGCCAGCAGTGAAGTTACCAGGGGCTTGGGTAATGAAAAACTGTTTTTT. It codes for CASSEVTRGLGNEKLFF.

The chain uses TRBV11-3 and TRBJ2-5; possibly TRBD1 for D (6 bases). Gene TRBJ2-7 matches the end of the DNA better, so the J call may be wrong. The CDR3 extends over 17 amino acids. Germline assignment: CDR1 SGHNT and CDR2 YENEEA. Here the CDR3 DNA reads TGTGCCAGCAGCCCCCCCGGGACACAACCGGGCGTCGGCGAGCAGTACTTC. Translating gives CASSPPGTQPGVGEQYF.

The rearrangement uses TRBV30 and TRBJ1-6; 9 nucleotides line up with TRBD1. The junction had 7 bases not matched to a gene; V was cut back by 5 bases and J by 8 bases. CDR3 length: 14 amino acids. Per the germline V gene, CDR1 is GTSNPN and CDR2 is SVGIG (reference sequence). The chain's CDR3 is CAWLLGTGHSPLHF. The CDR3 DNA follows: TGTGCCTGGTTGCTCGGGACAGGGCATTCACCCCTCCACTTT.

This chain links TRBV30 with TRBJ2-5; TRBD1 agrees at 11 bases. CDR3 size: 12 residues. Germline trimming cut 7 bases from V and 4 bases from J; bases unmatched to any gene: 2. Germline CDR1 GTSNPN, CDR2 SVGIG (reference sequence). The CDR3 sequence: CALDRGLETQYF. CDR3 nucleotides: TGTGCCTTGGACAGGGGGCTAGAGACCCAGTACTTC.